This is a list of T cell receptor beta chains from one sample in a study of cytomegalovirus exposure and HLA in healthy donors. Here immunoSEQ multiplex PCR was the method, and the copy in TCRdb shows in-frame clones only, minus some. The sample includes about 180,000 clones, around 80% of them seen just once. Source material: PBMCs. All receptors come from a girl aged 5-17 years in good health and CMV-seropositive. CDR3s include the opening cysteine and the closing phenylalanine or tryptophan. Fields, in order: J gene, V gene, CDR3 length, CDR3 protein.

TRBJ2-1,TRBV4-3,16,CASSQDGAGGYNEQFF
TRBJ2-1,TRBV10-2,13,CASKEERYNEQFF
TRBJ1-2,TRBV11-2,14,CASSLTSGFDGYTF
TRBJ2-5,TRBV7-9,18,CASSFGALAGGPQETQYF
TRBJ2-1,TRBV7-9,19,CASSLTGLLYLSSYNEQFF
TRBJ1-6,TRBV5-1,12,CASSLDTSPLHF
TRBJ1-1,TRBV7-9,14,CASNEDRANTEAFF
TRBJ2-3,TRBV4-1,16,CASSRRVAGSTDTQYF
TRBJ2-1,TRBV7-6,18,CASSNPGTGGPWDNEQFF
TRBJ2-3,TRBV9,18,CASSVAPGARYSTDTQYF
TRBJ1-4,TRBV30,14,CAWSVGRGNEKLFF
TRBJ2-7,TRBV19,13,CASSINRGSEQYF
TRBJ2-7,TRBV13,16,CASSLLAGEGSYEQYF
TRBJ2-3,TRBV30,12,CACGRARDTQYF
TRBJ2-3,TRBV10-3,13,CAITRGSTDTQYF
TRBJ2-3,TRBV27,13,CASSLSGPGTQYF
TRBJ2-1,TRBV25-1,15,CAGRLTSGSYNEQFF
TRBJ2-5,TRBV5-6,16,CASSLRTSGRLETQYF
TRBJ1-2,TRBV7-2,16,CASSLAAPPTGVGYTF
TRBJ1-6,TRBV4-2,14,CASSQLRVGSPLHF
TRBJ2-1,TRBV7-9,14,CASRETDSYNEQFF
TRBJ1-1,TRBV5-6,15,CASSPLAAGGNGAFF
TRBJ2-5,TRBV27,13,CASSYGRGETQYF
TRBJ2-5,TRBV7-9,12,CASSTSWETQYF
TRBJ1-2,TRBV29-1,12,CSAAGPNYGYTF
TRBJ2-7,TRBV4-1,15,CASSLEGLAGYEQYF
TRBJ2-1,TRBV2,14,CATVWDSSYNEQFF
TRBJ2-7,TRBV27,15,CASSPRQGVNYEQYF
TRBJ2-3,TRBV16,15,CASSQSLEQTDTQYF
TRBJ2-2,TRBV14,15,CASSQAPTGAGELFF
TRBJ2-1,TRBV5-1,17,CASSYPFGGSTYNEQFF
TRBJ2-1,TRBV18,18,CASSPLRLTSGSYNEQFF
TRBJ2-1,TRBV27,16,CASSFAGDFTYNEQFF
TRBJ2-7,TRBV11-2,15,CASTFYGRSSYEQYF
TRBJ1-2,TRBV6-5,11,CASSYRGGYTF
TRBJ2-7,TRBV27,13,CASSSDNSYEQYF
TRBJ2-1,TRBV5-1,17,CASSLVSSGSSYNEQFF
TRBJ1-2,TRBV6-5,14,CASSGPDRGTGYTF
TRBJ2-5,TRBV10-3,12,CAISASQETQYF
TRBJ2-2,TRBV5-1,15,CASSLTGLEDRELFF
TRBJ2-1,TRBV7-9,16,CASSPKAGGSYNEQFF